This passage covers 23 T cell receptor beta chains from one sample sequenced in a study of response to subunit inactivated influenza vaccine. TCRdb re-called the RT-PCR reads with MiXCR, one entry per CDR3 protein. This table has approximately 520,000 distinct CDR3 sequences, 16% appearing once. The sequencing here drew on CD4+ T cells sorted from PBMCs, taken 23 to 25 months after vaccination. These receptors were collected from a man between 50 and 75 years old who received an inactivated influenza vaccine.

This chain joins TRBV4-1 and TRBJ2-3; perhaps TRBD2 as D (5 bases). Germline CDR1 is MGHRA and CDR2 is YSYEKL. The V and J ends lost 3 bases and 4 bases respectively, with 14 bases between them. The CDR3 loop spans 15 amino acids. CDR3 sequence reads: CASSQVTSRPDTQYF. As DNA, the CDR3 is TGCGCCAGCAGCCAGGTTACTAGTAGACCAGATACGCAGTATTTT.

The rearrangement links TRBV4-1 to TRBJ1-1, with a tentative D call TRBD1 (5 bases). CDR1 is MGHRA, CDR2 YSYEKL, per germline. The CDR3 is made up of 15 amino acids. Trimming stripped 4 bases from V and 6 bases from J, with 18 bases between. The CDR3 sequence is CASSRDEYRLPEAFF. The CDR3 coding sequence is TGCGCCAGCAGCCGAGATGAGTACAGGTTACCTGAAGCTTTCTTT.

This clonotype has ten or more counts. The CDR3 here is CASSLGYGNSGISTDTQYF. In nucleotides, the CDR3 is TGTGCCAGCAGCTTGGGATACGGGAATAGCGGGATTAGCACAGATACGCAGTATTTT. This chain joins TRBV11-2 and TRBJ2-3; 8 nucleotides align to TRBD2. V lost 3 bases and J lost 0; bases outside the gene matches: 14. This CDR3 spans 19 amino acids. Per germline, CDR1 SGHAT and CDR2 FQNNGV.

CDR3 nucleotides: TGTGCCAGCGGAACAGGGGGCGCAGATACGCAGTATTTT. Amino acids: CASGTGGADTQYF. The rearrangement joins TRBV6-6 to TRBJ2-3; TRBD1 agrees at 9 bases. J was trimmed by 4 bases and V by 8 bases; bases with no gene match: 4. This CDR3 is 13 amino acids long. Germline CDR1 and CDR2: MNHNY and SVGAGI (reference sequence).

The sample holds many counts of this clonotype. The rearrangement uses TRBV20-1 and TRBJ2-1; D may match TRBD1 or TRBD2 (6 bases each). In germline, CDR1 is DFQATT, CDR2 SNEGSKA (reference sequence). This CDR3 region has 14 residues. V was pared by 3 bases and J by 0 bases, with 9 bases between. CDR3 residues: CSASGGPSYNEQFF. CDR3 coding DNA: TGCAGTGCTAGCGGGGGCCCCTCCTACAATGAGCAGTTCTTC.

The sample holds a few counts of this clonotype. The rearrangement uses TRBV11-2 and TRBJ2-5, with D possibly being TRBD1 (5 bases). Trimming removed 5 bases at V and 5 bases at J, with 12 bases between. Germline V CDR1 and CDR2: SGHAT, FQNNGV. The CDR3 is 13 residues long. CDR3 in amino acids: CASSPQGGETQYF. The CDR3 DNA reads as TGTGCCAGCAGCCCCCAGGGCGGCGAGACCCAGTACTTC.

The chain links TRBV12-3 or TRBV12-4 to TRBJ2-6; 7 nucleotides align to TRBD1. V trimming: 3 bases; J trimming: 0 bases; junction bases outside the gene matches: 5. The CDR3 has 17 residues. CDR3 DNA: TGTGCCAGCAGTTTTGGACAGGTAGCCTCTGGGGCCAACGTCCTGACTTTC. It encodes CASSFGQVASGANVLTF.

The rearrangement joins TRBV6-2 or TRBV6-3 to TRBJ2-1; 10 bases fit TRBD2. The CDR3 length is 15 residues. Trimming at V came to 9 bases and at J to 3 bases, leaving 8 bases not matched to a gene. Germline CDR1 is MNHEY and CDR2 is SVGEGT. The CDR3 nucleotides read TGTGCCAGTCAACGGTCTAGCGGGAGCTACAATGAGCAGTTCTTC. It yields the protein CASQRSSGSYNEQFF.

This clonotype was counted between two and nine times. The chain couples TRBV7-2 to TRBJ1-6, with TRBD1 matching over 7 bases. With V trimmed by 5 bases and J by 8 bases, 3 bases remained unmatched. The CDR3 loop spans 13 amino acids. Germline CDR1 SGHTA, CDR2 FQGNSA. The DNA of the CDR3 is TGTGCCAGCAGCAGGGGGCCGGATTCACCCCTCCACTTT. Its translation is CASSRGPDSPLHF. The entire variable domain, with the rest obtained from reference TRBV7-2 and TRBJ1-6, is as follows: GAGVSQSPSNKVTEKGKDVELRCDPISGHTALYWYRQSLGQGLEFLIYFQGNSAPDKSGLPSDRFSAERTGGSVSTLTIQRTQQEDSAVYLCASSRGPDSPLHFGNGTRLTVT.

The chain joins TRBV20-1 to TRBJ2-7; D not resolved. Trimming shortened V by 3 bases and J by 3 bases, and 15 bases separated the two germline ends. This CDR3 has 14 amino acids. Per the germline V gene, CDR1 is DFQATT and CDR2 is SNEGSKA (reference sequence). Here the CDR3 DNA reads TGCAGTGCTAGTCGTATCGAGAGGCTCTACGAGCAGTACTTC. It translates to CSASRIERLYEQYF.

The table lists this clonotype with a count of one. The chain employs TRBV29-1 and TRBJ1-1, with unresolved D. Germline V CDR1 and CDR2: SQVTM, ANQGSEA. V lost 3 bases and J lost 6, with 8 bases in between. This CDR3 has 11 amino acids. This CDR3 reads CSVDRSAEAFF. The CDR3 bases are TGCAGCGTTGACAGGAGTGCTGAAGCTTTCTTT.

The CDR3 here is CASSRTTGGQSKDTQYF. CDR3 DNA: TGTGCCAGCAGCCGGACGACAGGGGGACAAAGTAAGGATACGCAGTATTTT. The chain employs TRBV3-1 and TRBJ2-3; 9 bases agree with TRBD1. The CDR3 totals 17 residues. Germline assignment: CDR1 LGHDT and CDR2 YNNKEL (reference sequence). With 4 bases clipped from V and 6 bases from J, the junction kept 14 bases outside the gene matches.

V usage is TRBV10-3 and J usage is TRBJ2-6; 10 nucleotides match TRBD2. CDR3 length: 20 amino acids. Germline lookup yields CDR1 ENHRY and CDR2 SYGVKD. With V trimmed by 6 bases and J by 1 base, 15 bases remained unmatched. This CDR3 is CAISDWGSASGRSGANVLTF. As DNA, the CDR3 is TGTGCCATCAGCGATTGGGGTTCAGCTAGCGGGAGATCTGGGGCCAACGTCCTGACTTTC.

V is TRBV28 and J is TRBJ2-1; possibly TRBD2 for D (5 bases). Trimming left V 6 bases short and J 10 bases short, with 16 bases between. CDR1 is MDHEN and CDR2 is SYDVKM in the germline V gene. The CDR3 is 13 amino acids. The DNA for the CDR3 is TGTGCCAGCAGGGTCGCGGAGGACCGAGAGCAGTTCTTC. Translated: CASRVAEDREQFF. The entire variable domain, with the rest obtained from reference TRBV28 and TRBJ2-1, is as follows: DVKVTQSSRYLVKRTGEKVFLECVQDMDHENMFWYRQDPGLGLRLIYFSYDVKMKEKGDIPEGYSVSREKKERFSLILESASTNQTSMYLCASRVAEDREQFFGPGTRLTVL.

The gene calls are TRBV12-3 or TRBV12-4 and TRBJ2-1; 8 positions agree with TRBD2. The CDR3 covers 15 residues. The trim removed 7 bases at V and 0 bases at J, leaving 5 bases unmatched. CDR3 loop: CASNLAGSSYNEQFF. The CDR3 DNA reads as TGTGCCAGCAACTTAGCGGGGAGCTCCTACAATGAGCAGTTCTTC.

V usage is TRBV20-1 and J usage is TRBJ1-1; maybe TRBD1 (5 bases). There are 15 residues in the CDR3. Deletions cut 6 bases from V and 7 bases from J, with 24 bases between. Germline values: CDR1 DFQATT, CDR2 SNEGSKA (reference sequence). The CDR3 bases are TGCAGTGCCGGGAGTAAGGACACCAGATTCCTTGAAGCTTTCTTT. Protein sequence: CSAGSKDTRFLEAFF.

This clonotype showed up many times. The chain couples TRBV7-3 to TRBJ2-5, with 11 bases matching TRBD2. J was trimmed by 5 bases and V by 7 bases; bases with no gene match: 6. From germline, CDR1 is SGHTA and CDR2 FQGTGA. The CDR3 sequence is 14 residues long. CDR3 DNA: TGTGCCAGCAAGGAAACTAGCGGGAGTGAGACCCAGTACTTC. This codes for CASKETSGSETQYF. Full variable domain (rest looked up from reference TRBV7-3 and TRBJ2-5): GAGVSQTPSNKVTEKGKYVELRCDPISGHTALYWYRQSLGQGPEFLIYFQGTGAADDSGLPNDRFFAVRPEGSVSTLKIQRTERGDSAVYLCASKETSGSETQYFGPGTRLLVL.

This chain uses TRBV24-1 with TRBJ1-5; D is ambiguous. The V end was cut by 2 bases, the J end by 9 bases, with 7 bases between. Germline V gene data show CDR1 as KGHDR and CDR2 as SFDVKD. The CDR3 consists of 12 residues. The CDR3 DNA reads TGTGCCACCAGTGATTACGGGGTGCCCCAGCATTTT. Protein sequence: CATSDYGVPQHF.

This chain joins TRBV6-1 and TRBJ1-2; 9 nucleotides line up with TRBD1. The CDR3 length is 15 residues. Germline V gene lookup returns CDR1 MNHNS and CDR2 SASEGT. Trimming cost V 8 bases and J 3 bases; bases outside gene matches: 10. DNA for the CDR3: TGTGCCAGCGGGTCCCGGGACAGGGCTCACTATGGCTACACCTTC. Translating gives CASGSRDRAHYGYTF.

V usage is TRBV20-1 and J usage is TRBJ2-1; D assignment may be TRBD1 or TRBD2 (6 bases each). CDR1 is DFQATT and CDR2 is SNEGSKA in the germline V gene (reference sequence). The CDR3 runs to 11 residues. The CDR3 DNA is TGCAGGCTAGGGGGGAACAATGAGCAGTTCTTC. It encodes CRLGGNNEQFF.

This clonotype was observed a few times. This sequence joins TRBV10-1 and TRBJ2-3; no firm D call. Germline CDR1 and CDR2: WNHNN and SYGVQD (reference sequence). The CDR3 is 13 residues long. The V and J ends lost 4 bases and 6 bases respectively, with 11 bases between them. The chain's CDR3 is CASSGLRLDTQYF. CDR3 nucleotide sequence: TGCGCCAGCAGTGGACTCAGGTTGGATACGCAGTATTTT.

This clonotype was picked up a small number of times. V and J are TRBV10-3 and TRBJ1-1; TRBD1 aligns across 9 bases. CDR3 size: 16 residues. J gave up 1 base and V 6 bases, and 9 bases lay outside the gene matches. CDR1 ENHRY and CDR2 SYGVKD come from the germline V gene. CDR3 loop: CAIRPSVDRGNTEAFF. The CDR3 DNA reads as TGTGCCATCAGGCCGAGCGTGGACAGGGGGAACACTGAAGCTTTCTTT.

This clonotype was detected a few times. J is TRBJ2-7 and V is TRBV7-8, with D possibly TRBD1 on 6 matching bases. The CDR3 is made up of 14 amino acids. CDR1 and CDR2 from the germline V gene are SGHVS and FQNEAQ. V lost 1 base and J lost 6, with 13 bases in between. CDR3 nucleotide sequence: TGTGCCAGCAGCTTAGATTCCAGGGGAACCGAGCAGTACTTC. Residues: CASSLDSRGTEQYF. Combining the CDR3 with reference TRBV7-8 and TRBJ2-7 gives the whole variable domain GAGVSQSPRYKVAKRGQDVALRCDPISGHVSLFWYQQALGQGPEFLTYFQNEAQLDKSGLPSDRFFAERPEGSVSTLKIQRTQQEDSAVYLCASSLDSRGTEQYFGPGTRLTVT.